This entry lists 24 T cell receptor beta chains sequenced from one sample in a study of blood T cell repertoires in COVID-19. Sequencing used immunoSEQ multiplex PCR; TCRdb keeps in-frame clones, though not all of them. The sample holds about 390,000 clones; around 87% are singletons and the top ten take roughly a tenth. The sample consisted of PBMCs or T cells enriched from blood (not recorded which). The receptor source for this set is a woman aged 45-59 years who had recovered from COVID-19.

V usage is TRBV6-5 and J usage is TRBJ1-1; 7 bases fit TRBD1. This CDR3 is built from 15 residues. The V segment lost 0 bases and the J segment 2 bases; nucleotides outside the gene matches: 3. Germline CDR1 is MNHEY and CDR2 is SVGAGI. This chain's CDR3 is CASSYSTGTNTEAFF. The CDR3 nucleotides are TGTGCCAGCAGTTACTCGACAGGGACTAACACTGAAGCTTTCTTT.

The chain recombines TRBV14 with TRBJ1-2, with 12 bases that match TRBD1. This CDR3 region has 15 residues. Germline V gene data show CDR1 as SGHDN and CDR2 as FVKESK. V lost 2 bases, J lost 8 bases, and 6 bases stayed unmatched. CDR3: CASSQSGTGGLGYTF. CDR3 sequence (DNA): TGTGCCAGCAGCCAATCCGGGACAGGGGGCCTCGGCTACACCTTC.

The chain recombines TRBV15 with TRBJ2-1; D perhaps matches TRBD2 (6 bases). V gave up 4 bases and J gave up 3 bases, with 13 bases separating them. The germline gives CDR1 LNHNV, CDR2 YYDKDF (reference sequence). The CDR3 contains 15 residues. As DNA, the CDR3 is TGTGCCACCAGCAAGCCGCTAGCGATCTACAATGAGCAGTTCTTC. It specifies CATSKPLAIYNEQFF.

This chain connects TRBV6-5 to TRBJ1-2, with D maybe TRBD1 (6 bases). The V and J ends lost 6 bases and 4 bases respectively, with 18 bases between them. From germline, CDR1 is MNHEY and CDR2 SVGAGI. The length of the CDR3 is 15 residues. The CDR3 DNA sequence: TGTGCCAGCAGGGAGACGACAGGCTCTAGCTATGGCTACACCTTC. Protein sequence: CASRETTGSSYGYTF.

The rearrangement uses TRBV27 and TRBJ2-1, with TRBD1 matching 7 bases. Germline CDR1 is MNHEY and CDR2 is SMNVEV (reference sequence). The junction had 10 bases not matched to a gene; V was cut back by 7 bases and J by 7 bases. The CDR3 is made up of 14 amino acids. DNA for the CDR3: TGTGCCAGCACCCCCAGGGGGTTCGGGAATGAGCAGTTCTTC. Translation gives CASTPRGFGNEQFF.

V gene TRBV7-9 combines with J gene TRBJ1-1, with D unresolved. The CDR3 runs 15 residues. Germline CDR1 is SEHNR and CDR2 is FQNEAQ (reference sequence). V was clipped by 1 base and J by 5 bases, with 14 bases between them. CDR3 bases: TGTGCCAGCAGCTTAGGTCCCCTGGCGGGGACTGAAGCTTTCTTT. This translates into CASSLGPLAGTEAFF.

This clone has a single count. The rearrangement uses TRBV7-2 and TRBJ1-5; no clear D gene. This CDR3 is built from 14 residues. The V end was cut by 4 bases, the J end by 2 bases, with 9 bases between. Germline V gene lookup returns CDR1 SGHTA and CDR2 FQGNSA. CDR3 residues: CASSSDSGNQPQHF. The CDR3 nucleotides read TGTGCCAGCAGCTCTGACTCAGGCAATCAGCCCCAGCATTTT.

The chain employs TRBV5-1 and TRBJ1-2; D not resolved. Germline CDR1 SGHRS, CDR2 YFSETQ. V lost 0 bases to trimming and J lost 5 bases, with 8 bases between them. This CDR3 contains 13 residues. CDR3 in DNA: TGCGCCAGCAGCTTGGCCGAGGGATATGGCTACACCTTC. It encodes CASSLAEGYGYTF.

The chain joins TRBV7-9 to TRBJ2-1, with D possibly matching TRBD2 (6 bases). The CDR3 is 15 amino acids. The V end was cut by 7 bases, the J end by 0 bases, with 13 bases between. Germline V CDR1 and CDR2: SEHNR, FQNEAQ (reference sequence). The CDR3 reads CASMAGISSYNEQFF. CDR3 in DNA: TGTGCCAGCATGGCGGGGATAAGCTCCTACAATGAGCAGTTCTTC.

V is TRBV10-1 and J is TRBJ1-6; 10 nucleotides match TRBD1. V lost 10 bases and J lost 7; bases outside the gene matches: 16. CDR3 size: 17 residues. CDR1 WNHNN and CDR2 SYGVQD come from the germline V gene (reference sequence). CDR3 residues: CAKQIYRTGGRNSPLHF. The CDR3 bases are TGCGCCAAACAAATCTACAGGACAGGGGGGCGAAATTCACCCCTCCACTTT.

V and J are TRBV30 and TRBJ1-1; 8 nucleotides agree with TRBD1. Germline lookup yields CDR1 GTSNPN and CDR2 SVGIG (reference sequence). The V and J ends lost 6 bases and 5 bases, in that order; junction bases with no gene match: 5. This CDR3 is 12 amino acids long. The CDR3 loop is CACGQGPTEAFF. The CDR3 DNA reads TGTGCCTGCGGACAGGGTCCGACTGAAGCTTTCTTT.

The rearrangement uses TRBV28 and TRBJ1-2; TRBD1 matches 9 bases. J gave up 0 bases and V 5 bases, and 4 bases lay outside the gene matches. Germline V CDR1 and CDR2: MDHEN, SYDVKM. The CDR3 is 15 amino acids. The CDR3 region is CASSAGTGSNYGYTF. The CDR3 bases are TGTGCCAGCAGTGCCGGGACAGGGTCTAACTATGGCTACACCTTC.

This clone was observed a few times. V gene TRBV30 combines with J gene TRBJ1-1; 10 bases align to TRBD1. The CDR3 runs to 17 residues. Trimming removed 3 bases from V and 5 bases from J; junction bases left unmatched: 15. Germline CDR1 and CDR2: GTSNPN and SVGIG (reference sequence). The CDR3 spells CAWRAPRDRGRGTEAFF. The CDR3 bases are TGTGCCTGGAGGGCTCCTCGTGACAGGGGGCGAGGGACTGAAGCTTTCTTT.

The chain combines TRBV7-9 with TRBJ2-3, with 9 bases aligning to TRBD2. The CDR3 spans 15 residues. Germline V gene sequence: CDR1 SEHNR, CDR2 FQNEAQ (reference sequence). Losses at the gene ends were 4 bases for V and 10 bases for J; bases not matched to a gene: 12. Written as DNA, the CDR3 is TGTGCCAGCAGCTCTTGGGCTAGCGGGGAATCGGCGCAGTATTTT. This codes for CASSSWASGESAQYF. Together with reference TRBV7-9 and TRBJ2-3, the CDR3 gives the full variable domain: DTGVSQNPRHKITKRGQNVTFRCDPISEHNRLYWYRQTLGQGPEFLTYFQNEAQLEKSRLLSDRFSAERPKGSFSTLEIQRTEQGDSAMYLCASSSWASGESAQYFGPGTRLTVL.

The rearrangement links TRBV11-2 to TRBJ1-1; weak D call: TRBD1 (6 bases). Germline lookup yields CDR1 SGHAT and CDR2 FQNNGV. This CDR3 contains 17 residues. Trimming shortened V by 1 base and J by 1 base, and 16 bases separated the two germline ends. The CDR3 spells CASSLAGRGEWNTEAFF. The DNA for the CDR3 is TGTGCCAGCAGCTTAGCTGGCAGGGGAGAATGGAACACTGAAGCTTTCTTT.

Here the CDR3 DNA reads TGTGCCAGCAGTTTTAAGGGACAGGGGGCCTCCGACTATGGCTACACCTTC. This translates into CASSFKGQGASDYGYTF. V and J are TRBV27 and TRBJ1-2; TRBD1 aligns across 12 bases. The CDR3 spans 17 residues. V lost 3 bases and J lost 3; bases outside the gene matches: 8. The germline gives CDR1 MNHEY, CDR2 SMNVEV (reference sequence).

The V call is TRBV5-1, the J call TRBJ2-4; 7 bases line up with TRBD1. The CDR3 extends over 14 amino acids. J gave up 3 bases and V 2 bases, and 2 bases lay outside the gene matches. Germline CDR1 is SGHRS and CDR2 is YFSETQ. CDR3 nucleotide sequence: TGCGCCAGCAGCTTTACAGGGGACAAAAACATTCAGTACTTC. It codes for CASSFTGDKNIQYF. The full variable domain, its missing parts supplied by reference TRBV5-1 and TRBJ2-4, is KAGVTQTPRYLIKTRGQQVTLSCSPISGHRSVSWYQQTPGQGLQFLFEYFSETQRNKGNFPGRFSGRQFSNSRSEMNVSTLELGDSALYLCASSFTGDKNIQYFGAGTRLSVL.

The chain employs TRBV6-2 or TRBV6-3 and TRBJ2-3; 8 nucleotides align to TRBD2. There are 19 residues in the CDR3. CDR1 is MNHEY and CDR2 is SVGEGT in the germline V gene. Trimming removed 0 bases from V and 2 bases from J; junction bases left unmatched: 13. The CDR3 DNA is TGTGCCAGCAGTTACTCAGCGGTCGGGGTAGCGGGGAACACAGATACGCAGTATTTT. The encoded protein is CASSYSAVGVAGNTDTQYF.

This chain links TRBV10-3 with TRBJ2-2; weak D call: TRBD2 (5 bases). The V and J ends lost 0 bases and 4 bases respectively, with 18 bases between them. The length of the CDR3 is 18 residues. Germline V lookup: CDR1 ENHRY, CDR2 SYGVKD. CDR3 sequence (DNA): TGTGCCATCAGTGAGTCTAGAGGGCAGGCAATCGGCACCGGGGAGCTGTTTTTT. Encoded protein: CAISESRGQAIGTGELFF.

A few counts support this clone. The rearrangement uses TRBV27 and TRBJ1-5, with D tentatively TRBD1 (5 bases). The V end was cut by 3 bases, the J end by 7 bases, with 10 bases between. This CDR3 contains 13 residues. Germline loops: CDR1 MNHEY, CDR2 SMNVEV (reference sequence). The CDR3 region has the DNA TGTGCCAGCAGTTTTACCCAGGGCCAGCCCCAGCATTTT. It translates to CASSFTQGQPQHF.

The chain combines TRBV25-1 with TRBJ1-2, with 9 bases fitting TRBD1. The CDR3 is 12 amino acids. The V gene's germline CDR1 is MGHDK and CDR2 SYGVNS. J lost 3 bases, V lost 8 bases, and 1 base had no gene match. The CDR3 DNA is TGTGCCAGCCGACAGGGGGACTATGGCTACACCTTC. The encoded protein is CASRQGDYGYTF.

Only a few counts were recorded for this clone. The chain couples TRBV7-3 to TRBJ1-1; D is unclear. Germline V gene lookup returns CDR1 SGHTA and CDR2 FQGTGA. The CDR3 runs to 13 residues. V was clipped by 5 bases and J by 2 bases, with 9 bases between them. DNA for the CDR3: TGTGCCAGCAGCGTTGTCAAAAACACTGAAGCTTTCTTT. Translating it yields CASSVVKNTEAFF.

The rearrangement links TRBV7-2 to TRBJ1-1; TRBD1 aligns across 7 bases. From germline, CDR1 is SGHTA and CDR2 FQGNSA. This CDR3 is 15 amino acids long. The J segment lost 0 bases and the V segment lost 5 bases, leaving 6 bases of the junction unmatched. For the CDR3, the DNA is TGTGCCAGCAGCCCGGACGGGACAGTGAACACTGAAGCTTTCTTT. Amino acids: CASSPDGTVNTEAFF.

The chain links TRBV3-1 (or the pseudogene TRBV3-2) to TRBJ2-1; 8 bases are a match to TRBD2. The junction had 3 bases not matched to a gene; V was cut back by 1 base and J by 4 bases. Germline V gene lookup returns CDR1 LGHDT and CDR2 YNNKEL (reference sequence). This CDR3 has 15 residues. Here the CDR3 DNA reads TGTGCCAGCAGCCAAGGGACTAGCAGATACAATGAGCAGTTCTTC. Protein product: CASSQGTSRYNEQFF.